This TCR beta chain was retrieved from a study of blood T cell repertoires in COVID-19. Some clones are missing from TCRdb's copy, which holds only in-frame ones; the method was immunoSEQ multiplex PCR. The sample lists 95,000 to 150,000 clones; just under 90% were seen once. The sequenced material came from peripheral blood. This receptor was taken from a woman aged 45-65 years with acute or convalescent COVID-19.

The CDR3 reads CASSPTAANEKLFF. As DNA, the CDR3 is TGTGCCAGCAGCCCGACAGCCGCTAATGAAAAACTGTTTTTT. The chain couples TRBV7-9 to TRBJ1-4; weak D call: TRBD1 (5 bases). V lost 5 bases, J lost 3 bases, and 10 bases lay in between. CDR3 length: 14 amino acids. Germline CDR1 SEHNR, CDR2 FQNEAQ (reference sequence). Full variable domain (missing parts from reference TRBV7-9 and TRBJ1-4): DTGVSQNPRHKITKRGQNVTFRCDPISEHNRLYWYRQTLGQGPEFLTYFQNEAQLEKSRLLSDRFSAERPKGSFSTLEIQRTEQGDSAMYLCASSPTAANEKLFFGSGTQLSVL.